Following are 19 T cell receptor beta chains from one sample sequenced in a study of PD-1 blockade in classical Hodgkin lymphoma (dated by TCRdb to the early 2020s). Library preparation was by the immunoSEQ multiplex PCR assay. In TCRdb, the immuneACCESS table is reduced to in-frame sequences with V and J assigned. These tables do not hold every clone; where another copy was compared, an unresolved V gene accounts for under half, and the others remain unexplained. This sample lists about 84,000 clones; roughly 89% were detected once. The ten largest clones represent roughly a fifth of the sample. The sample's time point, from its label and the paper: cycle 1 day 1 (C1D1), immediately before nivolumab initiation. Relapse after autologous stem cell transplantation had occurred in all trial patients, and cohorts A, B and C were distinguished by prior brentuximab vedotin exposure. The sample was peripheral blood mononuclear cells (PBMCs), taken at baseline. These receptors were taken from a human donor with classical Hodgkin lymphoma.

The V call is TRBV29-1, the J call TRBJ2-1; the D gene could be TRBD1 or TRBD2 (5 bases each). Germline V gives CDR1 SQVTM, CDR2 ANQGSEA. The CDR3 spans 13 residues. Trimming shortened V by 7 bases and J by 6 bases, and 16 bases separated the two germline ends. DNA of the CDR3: TGCAGCGCAGGGAGAAGGGGAAGCAATGAGCAGTTCTTC. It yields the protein CSAGRRGSNEQFF.

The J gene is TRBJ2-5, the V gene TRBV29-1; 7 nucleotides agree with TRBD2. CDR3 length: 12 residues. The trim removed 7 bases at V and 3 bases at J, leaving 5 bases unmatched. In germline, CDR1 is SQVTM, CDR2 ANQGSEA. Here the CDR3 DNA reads TGCAGCGCCGGGGACTATAAAGAGACCCAGTACTTC. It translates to CSAGDYKETQYF.

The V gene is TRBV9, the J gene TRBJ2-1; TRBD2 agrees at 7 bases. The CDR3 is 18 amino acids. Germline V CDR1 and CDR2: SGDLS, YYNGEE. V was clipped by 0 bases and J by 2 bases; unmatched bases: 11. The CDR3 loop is CASSVAELAAGAYNEQFF. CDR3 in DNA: TGTGCCAGCAGCGTAGCTGAGCTGGCTGCGGGAGCCTACAATGAGCAGTTCTTC.

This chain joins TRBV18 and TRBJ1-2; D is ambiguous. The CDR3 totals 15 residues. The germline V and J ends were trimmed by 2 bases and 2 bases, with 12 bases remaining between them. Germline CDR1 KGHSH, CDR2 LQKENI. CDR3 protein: CASSPEARGNYGYTF. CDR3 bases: TGTGCCAGCTCACCAGAGGCCAGAGGAAACTATGGCTACACCTTC.

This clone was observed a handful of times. CDR3 protein: CASSYPGGEQYF. DNA for the CDR3: TGTGCCAGCAGTTACCCAGGGGGCGAGCAGTACTTC. V usage is TRBV6-6 and J usage is TRBJ2-7; 7 nucleotides match TRBD1. Germline trimming cut 2 bases from V and 6 bases from J; bases unmatched to any gene: 1. From germline, CDR1 is MNHNY and CDR2 SVGAGI (reference sequence). The length of the CDR3 is 12 residues.

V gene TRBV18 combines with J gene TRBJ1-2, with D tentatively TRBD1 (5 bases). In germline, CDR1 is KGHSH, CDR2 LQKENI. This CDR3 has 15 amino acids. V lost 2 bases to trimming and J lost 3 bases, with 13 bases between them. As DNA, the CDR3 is TGTGCCAGCTCACCAGTAGGACACTCTGACTATGGCTACACCTTC. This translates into CASSPVGHSDYGYTF.

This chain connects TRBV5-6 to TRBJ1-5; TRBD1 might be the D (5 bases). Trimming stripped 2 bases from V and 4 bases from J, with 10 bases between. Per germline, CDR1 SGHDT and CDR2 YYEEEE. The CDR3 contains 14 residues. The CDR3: CASSFGTGNQPQHF. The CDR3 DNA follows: TGTGCCAGCAGCTTCGGGACGGGGAATCAGCCCCAGCATTTT.

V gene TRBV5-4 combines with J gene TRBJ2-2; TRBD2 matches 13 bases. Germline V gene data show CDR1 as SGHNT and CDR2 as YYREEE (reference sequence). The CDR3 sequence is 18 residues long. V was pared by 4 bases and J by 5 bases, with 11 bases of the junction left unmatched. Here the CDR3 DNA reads TGTGCCAGCAGCGCGTTACTACTAGCGGGAGGGCGGACCGGGGAGCTGTTTTTT. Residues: CASSALLLAGGRTGELFF.

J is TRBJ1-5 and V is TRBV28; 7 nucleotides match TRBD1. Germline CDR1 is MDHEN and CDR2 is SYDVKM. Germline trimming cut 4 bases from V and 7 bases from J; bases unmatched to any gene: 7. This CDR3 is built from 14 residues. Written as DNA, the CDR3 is TGTGCCAGCAGTTACCGGACAGGCGGGCAGCCCCAGCATTTT. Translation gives CASSYRTGGQPQHF. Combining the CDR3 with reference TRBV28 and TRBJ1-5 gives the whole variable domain DVKVTQSSRYLVKRTGEKVFLECVQDMDHENMFWYRQDPGLGLRLIYFSYDVKMKEKGDIPEGYSVSREKKERFSLILESASTNQTSMYLCASSYRTGGQPQHFGDGTRLSIL.

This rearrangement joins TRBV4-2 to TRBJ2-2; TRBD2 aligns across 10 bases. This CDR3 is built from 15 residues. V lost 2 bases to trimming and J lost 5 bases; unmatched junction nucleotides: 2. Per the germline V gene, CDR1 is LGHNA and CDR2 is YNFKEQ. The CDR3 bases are TGTGCCAGCAGCCAAATAGCGGGAGGAACCGGGGAGCTGTTTTTT. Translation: CASSQIAGGTGELFF.

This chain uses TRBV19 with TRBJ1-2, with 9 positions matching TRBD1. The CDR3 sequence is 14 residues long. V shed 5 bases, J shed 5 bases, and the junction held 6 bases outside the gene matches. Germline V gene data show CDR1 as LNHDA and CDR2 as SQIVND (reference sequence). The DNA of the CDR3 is TGTGCCAGTAGTCTGACAGGGGGTTCGTATGGCTACACCTTC. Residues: CASSLTGGSYGYTF.

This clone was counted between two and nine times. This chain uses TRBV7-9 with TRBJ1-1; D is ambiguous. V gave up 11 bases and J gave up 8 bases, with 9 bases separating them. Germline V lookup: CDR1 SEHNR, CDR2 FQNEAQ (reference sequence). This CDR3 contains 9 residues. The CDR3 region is CAGSGEAFF. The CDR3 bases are TGTGCCGGGTCGGGGGAAGCTTTCTTT.

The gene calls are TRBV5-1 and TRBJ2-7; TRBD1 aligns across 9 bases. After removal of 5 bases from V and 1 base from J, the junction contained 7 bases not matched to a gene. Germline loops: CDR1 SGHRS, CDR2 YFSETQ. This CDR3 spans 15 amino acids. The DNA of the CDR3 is TGCGCCAGCAGTGACGGGACAGGGCGTTCCTACGAGCAGTACTTC. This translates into CASSDGTGRSYEQYF.

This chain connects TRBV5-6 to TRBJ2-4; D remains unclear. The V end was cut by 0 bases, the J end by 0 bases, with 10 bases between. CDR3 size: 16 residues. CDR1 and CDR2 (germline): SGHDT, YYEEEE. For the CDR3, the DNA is TGTGCCAGCAGCTTGGGAGGACCACTAGCCAAAAACATTCAGTACTTC. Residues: CASSLGGPLAKNIQYF.

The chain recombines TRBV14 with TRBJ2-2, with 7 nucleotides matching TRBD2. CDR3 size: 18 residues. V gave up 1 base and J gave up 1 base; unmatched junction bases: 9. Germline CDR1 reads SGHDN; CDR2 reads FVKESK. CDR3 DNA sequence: TGTGCCAGCAGCCAAGTCTTCCTTGGGAGGGGGAACACCGGGGAGCTGTTTTTT. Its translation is CASSQVFLGRGNTGELFF.

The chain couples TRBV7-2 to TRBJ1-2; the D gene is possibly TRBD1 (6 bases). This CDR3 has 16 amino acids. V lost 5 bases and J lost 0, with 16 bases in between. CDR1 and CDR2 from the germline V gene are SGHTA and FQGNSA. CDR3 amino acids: CASSVQGPIPNYGYTF. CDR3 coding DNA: TGTGCCAGCAGCGTACAGGGACCCATCCCTAACTATGGCTACACCTTC.

DNA of the CDR3: TGTGCCATCAGTGACGTAGGGCGGTTTGGCTCTGGAAACACCATATATTTT. It encodes CAISDVGRFGSGNTIYF. The gene calls are TRBV10-3 and TRBJ1-3; D is unresolved. This CDR3 spans 17 amino acids. V lost 3 bases and J 0 bases, leaving 15 bases between the germline ends. CDR1 and CDR2 (germline): ENHRY, SYGVKD.

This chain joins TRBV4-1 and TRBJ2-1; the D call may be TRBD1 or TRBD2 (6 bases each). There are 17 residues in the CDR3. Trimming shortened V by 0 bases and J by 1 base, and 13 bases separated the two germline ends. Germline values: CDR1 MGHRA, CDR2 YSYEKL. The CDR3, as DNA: TGCGCCAGCAGCCAAGAAACAGGGAGGTATTCCTACAATGAGCAGTTCTTC. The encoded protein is CASSQETGRYSYNEQFF.

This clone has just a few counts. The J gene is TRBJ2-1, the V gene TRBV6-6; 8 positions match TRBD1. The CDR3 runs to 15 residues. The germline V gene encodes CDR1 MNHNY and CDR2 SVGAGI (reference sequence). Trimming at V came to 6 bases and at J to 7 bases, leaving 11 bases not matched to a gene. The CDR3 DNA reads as TGTGCCAGCAGCCCCGGACAGGGTTCTCGGAATGAGCAGTTCTTC. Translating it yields CASSPGQGSRNEQFF.